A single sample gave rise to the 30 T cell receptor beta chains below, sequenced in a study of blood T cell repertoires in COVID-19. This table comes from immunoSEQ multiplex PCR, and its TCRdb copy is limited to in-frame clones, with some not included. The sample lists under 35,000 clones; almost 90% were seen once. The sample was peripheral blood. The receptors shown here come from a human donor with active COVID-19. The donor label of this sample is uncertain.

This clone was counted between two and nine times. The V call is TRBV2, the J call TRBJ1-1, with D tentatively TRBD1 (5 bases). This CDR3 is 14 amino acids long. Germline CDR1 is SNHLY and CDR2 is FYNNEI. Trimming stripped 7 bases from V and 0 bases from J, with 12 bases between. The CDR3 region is CASTITGVNTEAFF. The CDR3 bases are TGTGCCAGCACCATCACAGGAGTGAACACTGAAGCTTTCTTT. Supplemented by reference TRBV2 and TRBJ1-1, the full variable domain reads EPEVTQTPSHQVTQMGQEVILRCVPISNHLYFYWYRQILGQKVEFLVSFYNNEISEKSEIFDDQFSVERPDGSNFTLKIRSTKLEDSAMYFCASTITGVNTEAFFGQGTRLTVV.

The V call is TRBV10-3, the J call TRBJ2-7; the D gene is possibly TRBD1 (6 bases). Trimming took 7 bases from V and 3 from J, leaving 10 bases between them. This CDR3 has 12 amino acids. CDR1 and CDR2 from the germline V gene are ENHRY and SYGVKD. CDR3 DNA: TGTGCCATCAAGGACAGATTCTACGAGCAGTACTTC. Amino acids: CAIKDRFYEQYF.

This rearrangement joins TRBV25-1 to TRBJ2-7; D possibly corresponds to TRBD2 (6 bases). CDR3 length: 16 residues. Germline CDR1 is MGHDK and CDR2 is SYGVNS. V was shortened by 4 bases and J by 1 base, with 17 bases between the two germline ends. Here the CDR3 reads CASSARDFSDSYEQYF. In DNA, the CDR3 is TGTGCCAGCAGTGCGCGGGACTTCTCGGATTCCTACGAGCAGTACTTC.

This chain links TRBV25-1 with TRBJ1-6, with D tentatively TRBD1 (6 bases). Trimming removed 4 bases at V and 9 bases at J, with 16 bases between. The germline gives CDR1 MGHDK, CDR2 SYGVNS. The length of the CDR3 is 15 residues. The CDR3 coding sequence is TGTGCCAGCAGTGGAACGCAGGGGCTTGCTTCACCCCTCCACTTT. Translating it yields CASSGTQGLASPLHF.

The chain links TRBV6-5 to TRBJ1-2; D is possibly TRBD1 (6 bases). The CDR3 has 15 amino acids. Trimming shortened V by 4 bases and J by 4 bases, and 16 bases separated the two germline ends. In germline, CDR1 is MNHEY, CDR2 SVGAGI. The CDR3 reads CASSFQGRSPYGYTF. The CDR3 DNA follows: TGTGCCAGCAGTTTTCAGGGGCGGAGTCCCTATGGCTACACCTTC.

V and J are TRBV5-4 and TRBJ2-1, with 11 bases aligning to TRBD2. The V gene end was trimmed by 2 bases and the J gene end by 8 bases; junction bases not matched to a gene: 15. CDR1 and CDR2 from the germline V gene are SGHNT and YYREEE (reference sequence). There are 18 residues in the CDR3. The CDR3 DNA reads TGTGCCAGCAGCTTTAAAGTCTTAGCGGGGGGGCAGATAGATGAGCAGTTCTTC. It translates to CASSFKVLAGGQIDEQFF.

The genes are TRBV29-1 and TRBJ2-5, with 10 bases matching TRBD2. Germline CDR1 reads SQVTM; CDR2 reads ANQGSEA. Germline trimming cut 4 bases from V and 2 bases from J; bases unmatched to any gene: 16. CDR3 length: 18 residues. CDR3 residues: CSVVFTPGLADRQETQYF. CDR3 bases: TGCAGCGTTGTTTTCACCCCTGGACTAGCGGACAGACAAGAGACCCAGTACTTC. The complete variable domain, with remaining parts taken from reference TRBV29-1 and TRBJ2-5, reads SAVISQKPSRDICQRGTSLTIQCQVDSQVTMMFWYRQQPGQSLTLIATANQGSEATYESGFVIDKFPISRPNLTFSTLTVSNMSPEDSSIYLCSVVFTPGLADRQETQYFGPGTRLLVL.

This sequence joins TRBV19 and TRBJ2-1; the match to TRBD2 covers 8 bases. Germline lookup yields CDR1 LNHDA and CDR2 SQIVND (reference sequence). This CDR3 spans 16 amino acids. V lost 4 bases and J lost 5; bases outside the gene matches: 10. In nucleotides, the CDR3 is TGTGCCAGTAGTACCGCCCGCGGGACTAGAAACAATGAGCAGTTCTTC. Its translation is CASSTARGTRNNEQFF.

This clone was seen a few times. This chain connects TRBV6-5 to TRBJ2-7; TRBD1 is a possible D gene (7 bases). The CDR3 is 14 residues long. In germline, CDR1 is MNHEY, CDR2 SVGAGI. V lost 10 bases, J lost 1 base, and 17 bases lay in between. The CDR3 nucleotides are TGTGCCACTAGCCGGGGGACAGAATCCTACGAGCAGTACTTC. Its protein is CATSRGTESYEQYF.

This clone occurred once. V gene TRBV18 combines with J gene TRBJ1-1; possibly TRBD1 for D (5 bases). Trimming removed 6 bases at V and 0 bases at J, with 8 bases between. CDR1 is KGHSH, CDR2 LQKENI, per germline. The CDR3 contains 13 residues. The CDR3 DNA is TGTGCCAGCTCCGCAGGGTTGAACACTGAAGCTTTCTTT. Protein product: CASSAGLNTEAFF. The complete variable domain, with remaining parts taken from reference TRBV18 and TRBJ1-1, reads NAGVMQNPRHLVRRRGQEARLRCSPMKGHSHVYWYRQLPEEGLKFMVYLQKENIIDESGMPKERFSAEFPKEGPSILRIQQVVRGDSAAYFCASSAGLNTEAFFGQGTRLTVV.

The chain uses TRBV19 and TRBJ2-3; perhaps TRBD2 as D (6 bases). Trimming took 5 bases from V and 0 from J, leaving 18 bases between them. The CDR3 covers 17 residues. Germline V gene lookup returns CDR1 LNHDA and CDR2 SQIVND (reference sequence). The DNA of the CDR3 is TGTGCCAGTAGTTCCAGGGCGCACGGGAGAAGCACAGATACGCAGTATTTT. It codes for CASSSRAHGRSTDTQYF.

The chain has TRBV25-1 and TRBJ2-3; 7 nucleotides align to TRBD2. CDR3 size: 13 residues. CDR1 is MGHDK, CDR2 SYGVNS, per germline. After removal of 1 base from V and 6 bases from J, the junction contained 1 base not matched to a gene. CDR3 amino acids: CASSEWGGDTQYF. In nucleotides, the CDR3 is TGTGCCAGCAGTGAATGGGGAGGGGATACGCAGTATTTT.

The DNA for the CDR3 is TGTGCCAGCAGTTTAAGAGGGAGCGGCTACGAGCAGTACTTC. Protein: CASSLRGSGYEQYF. The rearrangement links TRBV28 to TRBJ2-7; TRBD2 might be the D (5 bases). Trimming stripped 2 bases from V and 3 bases from J, with 11 bases between. The CDR3 sequence is 14 residues long. Germline CDR1 MDHEN, CDR2 SYDVKM.

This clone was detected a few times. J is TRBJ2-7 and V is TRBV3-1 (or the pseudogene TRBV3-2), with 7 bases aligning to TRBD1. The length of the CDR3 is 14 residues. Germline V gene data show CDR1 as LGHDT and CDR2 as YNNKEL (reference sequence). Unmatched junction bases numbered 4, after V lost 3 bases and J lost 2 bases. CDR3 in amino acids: CASSQTGSTYEQYF. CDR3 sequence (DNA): TGTGCCAGCAGCCAGACAGGGTCCACCTACGAGCAGTACTTC.

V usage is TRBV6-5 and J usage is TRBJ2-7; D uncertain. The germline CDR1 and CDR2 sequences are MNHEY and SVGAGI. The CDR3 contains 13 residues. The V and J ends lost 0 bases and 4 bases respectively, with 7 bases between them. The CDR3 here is CASSYSPQYEQYF. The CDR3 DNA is TGTGCCAGCAGTTACTCTCCCCAATACGAGCAGTACTTC.

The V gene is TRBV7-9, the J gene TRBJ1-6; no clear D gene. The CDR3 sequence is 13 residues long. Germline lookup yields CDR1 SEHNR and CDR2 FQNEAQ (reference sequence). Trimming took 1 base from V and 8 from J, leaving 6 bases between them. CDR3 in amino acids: CASSLVDHSPLHF. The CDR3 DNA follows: TGTGCCAGCAGCTTAGTAGATCATTCACCCCTCCACTTT.

CDR3 protein: CASSQDRVAPNYGYTF. CDR3 nucleotides: TGCGCCAGCAGCCAAGACCGGGTCGCCCCCAACTATGGCTACACCTTC. The gene calls are TRBV4-1 and TRBJ1-2; no firm D call. The germline V gene has CDR1 MGHRA and CDR2 YSYEKL. Between the trimmed V and J ends, which lost 0 bases and 2 bases, there was a span of 13 bases. This CDR3 has 16 amino acids.

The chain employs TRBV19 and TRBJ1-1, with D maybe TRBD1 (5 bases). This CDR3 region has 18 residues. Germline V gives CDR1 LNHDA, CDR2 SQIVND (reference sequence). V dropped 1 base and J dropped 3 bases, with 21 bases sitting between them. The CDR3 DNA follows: TGTGCCAGTAGTATAGTGGCGGGGGAAGTATTTTGGGACACTGAAGCTTTCTTT. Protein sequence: CASSIVAGEVFWDTEAFF.

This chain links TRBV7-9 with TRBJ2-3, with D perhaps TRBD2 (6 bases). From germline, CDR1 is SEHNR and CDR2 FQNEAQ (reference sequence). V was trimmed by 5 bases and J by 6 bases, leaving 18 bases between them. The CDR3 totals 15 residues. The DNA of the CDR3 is TGTGCCAGCAGCCGACTAGTTGGGCACGCCGATACGCAGTATTTT. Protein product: CASSRLVGHADTQYF.

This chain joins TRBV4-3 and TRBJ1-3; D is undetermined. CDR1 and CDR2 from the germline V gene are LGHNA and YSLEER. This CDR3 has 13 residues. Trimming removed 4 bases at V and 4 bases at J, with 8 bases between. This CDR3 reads CASSPEAGNTIYF. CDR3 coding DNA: TGCGCCAGCAGCCCCGAGGCAGGAAACACCATATATTTT.

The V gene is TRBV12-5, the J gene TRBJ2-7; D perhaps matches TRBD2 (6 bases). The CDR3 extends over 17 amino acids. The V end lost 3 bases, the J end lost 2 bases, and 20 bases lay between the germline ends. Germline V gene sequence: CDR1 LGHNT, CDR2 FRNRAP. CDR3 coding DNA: TGTGCTAGTGGTTTTTTTGGGGGAGGTAGACGGACCTACGAGCAGTACTTC. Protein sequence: CASGFFGGGRRTYEQYF.

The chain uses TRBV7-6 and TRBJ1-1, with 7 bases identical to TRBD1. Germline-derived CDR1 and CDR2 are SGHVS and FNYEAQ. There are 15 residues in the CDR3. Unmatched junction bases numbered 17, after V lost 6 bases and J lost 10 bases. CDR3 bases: TGTGCCAGCAGTCGTCTCGAAACAGGGGATCAACGAGCTTTCTTT. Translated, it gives CASSRLETGDQRAFF. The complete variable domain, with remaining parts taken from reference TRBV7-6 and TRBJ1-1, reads GAGVSQSPRYKVTKRGQDVALRCDPISGHVSLYWYRQALGQGPEFLTYFNYEAQQDKSGLPNDRFSAERPEGSISTLTIQRTEQRDSAMYRCASSRLETGDQRAFFGQGTRLTVV.

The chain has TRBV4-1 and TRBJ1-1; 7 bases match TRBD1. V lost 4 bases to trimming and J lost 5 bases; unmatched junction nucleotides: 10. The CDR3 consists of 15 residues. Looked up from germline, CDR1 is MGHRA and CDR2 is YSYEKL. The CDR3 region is CASSLRQGAATEAFF. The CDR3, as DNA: TGCGCCAGCAGCCTGCGACAGGGAGCGGCAACTGAAGCTTTCTTT.

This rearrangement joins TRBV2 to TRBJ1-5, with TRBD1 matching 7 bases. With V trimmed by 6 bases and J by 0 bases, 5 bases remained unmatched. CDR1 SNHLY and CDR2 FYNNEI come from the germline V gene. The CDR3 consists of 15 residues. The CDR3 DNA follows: TGTGCCAGCAGGGGCGGGACAGCTAGCAATCAGCCCCAGCATTTT. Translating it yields CASRGGTASNQPQHF. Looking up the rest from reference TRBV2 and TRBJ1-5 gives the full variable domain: EPEVTQTPSHQVTQMGQEVILRCVPISNHLYFYWYRQILGQKVEFLVSFYNNEISEKSEIFDDQFSVERPDGSNFTLKIRSTKLEDSAMYFCASRGGTASNQPQHFGDGTRLSIL.

The CDR3 DNA reads TGTGCCAGCAGCCAAGGGGGAGGGAACTATGGCTACACCTTC. Protein: CASSQGGGNYGYTF. The chain recombines TRBV4-2 with TRBJ1-2, with unresolved D. Germline CDR1 LGHNA, CDR2 YNFKEQ. Trimming took 1 base from V and 2 from J, leaving 8 bases between them. This CDR3 spans 14 amino acids.

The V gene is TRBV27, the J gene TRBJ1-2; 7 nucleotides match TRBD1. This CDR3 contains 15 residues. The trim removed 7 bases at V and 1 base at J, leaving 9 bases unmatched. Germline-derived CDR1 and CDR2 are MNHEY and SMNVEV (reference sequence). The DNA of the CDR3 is TGTGCCAGCACGCCAGGGGGATCTGTTAACTATGGCTACACCTTC. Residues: CASTPGGSVNYGYTF.

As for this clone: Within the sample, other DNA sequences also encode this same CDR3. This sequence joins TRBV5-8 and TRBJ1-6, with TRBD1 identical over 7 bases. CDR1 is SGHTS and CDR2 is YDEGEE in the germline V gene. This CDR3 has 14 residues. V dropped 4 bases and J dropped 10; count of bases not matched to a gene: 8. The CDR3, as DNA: TGTGCCAGCAGCCCCGACAGGGTGGGGTCACCCCTCCACTTT. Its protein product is CASSPDRVGSPLHF.

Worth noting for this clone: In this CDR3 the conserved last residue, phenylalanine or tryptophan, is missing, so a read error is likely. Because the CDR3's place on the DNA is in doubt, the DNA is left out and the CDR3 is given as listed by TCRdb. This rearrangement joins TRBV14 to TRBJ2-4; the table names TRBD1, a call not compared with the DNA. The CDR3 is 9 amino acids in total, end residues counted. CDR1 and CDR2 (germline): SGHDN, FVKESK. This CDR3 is CASSQRGIV.

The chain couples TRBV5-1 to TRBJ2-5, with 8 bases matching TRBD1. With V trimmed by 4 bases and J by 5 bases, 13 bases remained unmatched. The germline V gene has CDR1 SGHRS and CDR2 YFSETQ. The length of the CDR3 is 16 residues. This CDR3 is CASSPGNRGFAETQYF. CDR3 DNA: TGCGCCAGCAGCCCAGGGAACAGGGGGTTCGCGGAGACCCAGTACTTC.

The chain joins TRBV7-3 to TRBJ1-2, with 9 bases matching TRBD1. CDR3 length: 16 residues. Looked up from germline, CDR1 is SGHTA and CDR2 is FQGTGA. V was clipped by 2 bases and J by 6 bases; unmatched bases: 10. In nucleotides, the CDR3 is TGTGCCAGCAGCTTAGCCCCGACAGGGGGAGTGAATGGCTACACCTTC. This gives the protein CASSLAPTGGVNGYTF.